The table lists the clone carrying this TCR beta chain with a count of one. What it recognizes is unknown. The data were obtained in a study of memory CD4+ T cells and cytomegalovirus serostatus. In the study overall: Donors were healthy Belgian adults, fewer than ten CMV seropositive and 24 seronegative. Findings and limits, study-wide: CMV serostatus prediction reached median AUC approximately 0.96, or 0.89 with US-trained model.

Profiling relied on immunoSEQ multiplex PCR, and the TCRdb table lists in-frame clones only, not all of them. This table holds tens of thousands of clones, 60% to 85% found once. This CDR3 comprises 14 residues. J was trimmed by 7 bases and V by 6 bases; bases with no gene match: 5. The germline V gene has CDR1 SGHTA and CDR2 FQGNSA. Single viable CD3+CD4+CD8-CD45RO+ cells were sorted as the memory CD4+ T cells. The sample consisted of memory CD4+ T cells from blood. The gene calls are TRBV7-2 and TRBJ1-6; TRBD1 aligns across 8 bases. This sequence originates from an adult in good health and CMV-seropositive. The CDR3 sequence: CASRIQGGNSPLHF. CDR3 in DNA: TGTGCCAGCAGGATACAGGGGGGAAATTCACCCCTCCACTTT.